This T cell receptor beta chain was recorded in a study of T cell responses to AZD1222 COVID-19 vaccine. In the study overall: The analysis combined second doses at about 4 or about 12 weeks.

Comment on this clone: Its target is not known.

V shed 8 bases and J shed 4 bases, with 12 bases lying between them. The germline CDR1 and CDR2 sequences are MNHEY and SVGAGI. This CDR3 contains 13 residues. Notes on the study in general: Donor demographics were predominantly white British with a female majority; clonal diversity may be underestimated. It was only after the peak T cell response that any repertoires were sampled. Just 6 or 7 people given AZD1222 tested seropositive at baseline.

TCRdb's table, derived via immunoSEQ multiplex PCR, lists solely in-frame clones and lacks some. The table lists over 100,000 clones, 88% of them singletons. The source is an adult in good health. The source material was peripheral blood, sampled on day 0 of AZD1222 vaccination. V is TRBV6-5 and J is TRBJ2-1, with D tentatively TRBD1 or TRBD2 (5 bases each). CDR3 coding DNA: TGTGCCAGCGGTCGCAGGGAGTACAATGAGCAGTTCTTC. Translated, it gives CASGRREYNEQFF.